A selection of T cell receptor beta chains follows, all from one sample in a study of T cells expressing NK-cell markers. TCRdb reprocessed the 5' RACE reads and stores each CDR3 protein as one record, lacking DNA. Its table records 550,000 to 600,000 distinct CDR3 sequences. The sequenced material came from blood T cells: a sorted CD56 or NKG2C T cell subset, CD4+ or CD8+ T cells, or bulk PBMC T cells (not recorded which). Receptors were obtained from a man aged 18 to 35 in good health. The CDR3 runs from the conserved cysteine through the conserved F or W.

V gene,J gene,CDR3 protein
TRBV20-1,TRBJ2-3,CSARDRDPRLDTQYF
TRBV6-5,TRBJ1-5,CASSPGQGNYYSNQPQHF
TRBV3-1,TRBJ2-2,CASSPIGGSGITGELFF
TRBV20-1,TRBJ2-1,CSASKARGRRNNEQFF
TRBV20-1,TRBJ2-5,CSAKVPGRPQTQYF
TRBV6-5,TRBJ2-1,CASSSSLNLYNEQFF
TRBV7-2,TRBJ2-4,CASSPAGTLAKNIQYF
TRBV20-1,TRBJ2-7,CSAQSGGSDKEQYF
TRBV29-1,TRBJ1-1,CSVERQGRYTEAFF
TRBV6-6,TRBJ2-5,CASSYSKETQYF
TRBV20-1,TRBJ1-4,CSASSPSGTVNEKLFF
TRBV29-1,TRBJ2-1,CSVDKRDRNEQFF
TRBV6-1,TRBJ2-7,CASSGASYEQYF
TRBV12-3/TRBV12-4,TRBJ1-2,CASSPGTVTYGYTF
TRBV15,TRBJ1-3,CATSRDTIGSGNTIYF
TRBV4-2,TRBJ2-1,CASSQGLETAYNEQFF
TRBV7-8,TRBJ1-1,CASSRSPGLTEAFF
TRBV6-1,TRBJ1-5,CASSPEDRGHQPQHF
TRBV6-2/TRBV6-3,TRBJ2-1,CASTPGSEQFF
TRBV7-8,TRBJ2-1,CASSPIRLAPFHNEQFF
TRBV20-1,TRBJ2-7,CSARETSGRISEQYF
TRBV20-1,TRBJ2-7,CSARDPGRNYEQYF
TRBV3-1,TRBJ2-7,CASSQEGGSGGYEQYF
TRBV4-3,TRBJ2-7,CASSQSKLAGASEQYF
TRBV20-1,TRBJ2-1,CSARDYLPEQFF
TRBV4-2,TRBJ2-2,CAWEGLAGDTGELFF
TRBV2,TRBJ2-2,CALEGSSGSSTGELFF
TRBV29-1,TRBJ2-7,CSAQGSAGQYF
TRBV20-1,TRBJ1-2,CSGKQSYGYTF
TRBV28,TRBJ2-5,CASTLTSGIETQYF
TRBV27,TRBJ2-5,CASSSRWAQYF
TRBV7-2,TRBJ1-1,CASSYVRALNTEAFF
TRBV30,TRBJ2-2,CAWTPPGRLNTGELFF
TRBV7-2,TRBJ2-2,CASSQGGGELFF
TRBV5-6,TRBJ2-1,CASSPPGLETEQFF
TRBV20-1,TRBJ2-3,CSAPRQGATDTQYF
TRBV29-1,TRBJ2-3,CSVEGFPDTQYF
TRBV20-1,TRBJ1-6,CSASAYNSPLHF
TRBV28,TRBJ1-2,CASSLRGQGYTF
TRBV6-5,TRBJ2-7,CASSYSFPGPGEQYF